This T cell receptor (beta chain) stems from a study of a mutant IDH1 vaccine in newly diagnosed glioma. For the study at large: Most patients had received both radiotherapy and temozolomide, the prior options being radiotherapy, temozolomide, or both. Points from the study as a whole: The occurrence of vaccine-induced immune responses was seen in over 90% of patients.

Time point: baseline, week 1 (first vaccination visit). Specified treatment: pre-vaccination baseline after standard-of-care therapy. Each of the donors came in with new WHO grade 3 or 4 astrocytomas that were IDH1-mutant and ATRX-lost. The CDR3 loop spans 14 amino acids. The germline V gene has CDR1 SGHRS and CDR2 YFSETQ. V gave up 5 bases and J gave up 11 bases; unmatched junction bases: 10. Details on this clone: Its antigen is not identified.

This table comes from immunoSEQ multiplex PCR, and its TCRdb copy is limited to in-frame clones, with some not included. This table has around 100,000 clones, roughly four fifths appearing once. This TCR derives from a man aged 40-49 years with glioma. Some clones in this sample may be carry-over from other donors' samples. The sequenced sample was PBMCs, obtained from a glioma patient treated with radiotherapy, temozolomide or both. This chain uses TRBV5-1 with TRBJ2-6; 7 bases line up with TRBD2. The CDR3 nucleotides are TGCGCCAGCAGGGAGCCCGGGAGGACGGACGTCCTGACTTTC. Its translation is CASREPGRTDVLTF.